Following are 25 T cell receptor beta chains from one sample sequenced in a study of blood T cells in healthy people across ages. It was with a sample-barcoded 5' primer and a J-beta primer mix that a second PCR of about 7 to 12 cycles was run. Using its own MiXCR run on the 5' RACE reads, TCRdb lists one record per CDR3 protein. The sample contains some 290,000 distinct CDR3 sequences, 27% of which appear only once. Sequenced input: blood. These TCRs come from a woman between 70 and 85 years old in good health.

The V and J genes are TRBV7-6 and TRBJ2-3; weak D call: TRBD2 (6 bases). V gave up 4 bases and J gave up 2 bases, with 16 bases separating them. CDR3 length: 16 amino acids. Germline loops: CDR1 SGHVS, CDR2 FNYEAQ. The CDR3 sequence: CASSSRGERITDTQYF. Written as DNA, the CDR3 is TGTGCCAGCAGCTCGCGCGGGGAGCGAATCACAGATACGCAGTATTTT. The complete variable domain, with remaining parts taken from reference TRBV7-6 and TRBJ2-3, reads GAGVSQSPRYKVTKRGQDVALRCDPISGHVSLYWYRQALGQGPEFLTYFNYEAQQDKSGLPNDRFSAERPEGSISTLTIQRTEQRDSAMYRCASSSRGERITDTQYFGPGTRLTVL.

V is TRBV7-3 and J is TRBJ2-5; D unclear. Trimming cost V 1 base and J 2 bases, with 5 bases left between them. The CDR3 covers 13 residues. The germline gives CDR1 SGHTA, CDR2 FQGTGA. This CDR3 is CASSLSFQETQYF. DNA of the CDR3: TGTGCCAGCAGCTTAAGTTTTCAAGAGACCCAGTACTTC.

This clonotype was seen a few times. V gene TRBV3-1 combines with J gene TRBJ2-1; possible D gene TRBD2, 6 bases. The CDR3 is 16 residues long. CDR1 is LGHDT and CDR2 is YNNKEL in the germline V gene (reference sequence). V gave up 3 bases and J gave up 8 bases, with 20 bases separating them. The CDR3 DNA reads as TGTGCCAGCAGCCATGGGGGTGGCCTAGCGTTCGATGAGCAGTTCTTC. Encoded protein: CASSHGGGLAFDEQFF.

The gene calls are TRBV7-3 and TRBJ2-7; tentative D call: TRBD2 (5 bases). The V and J ends lost 5 bases and 5 bases respectively, with 10 bases between them. The CDR3 is 12 residues long. Germline V gene data show CDR1 as SGHTA and CDR2 as FQGTGA. CDR3 region: CASSPGRNEQYF. The CDR3, as DNA: TGTGCCAGCAGCCCTGGGAGAAACGAGCAGTACTTC.

There are a few counts of this clonotype. This chain joins TRBV6-2 or TRBV6-3 and TRBJ2-5; 8 bases agree with TRBD2. Matching the DNA end better, TRBJ2-7 makes the J call doubtful. The germline gives CDR1 MNHEY, CDR2 SVGEGT. The CDR3 covers 15 residues. CDR3 in amino acids: CASSTPGLGAYEQYF. CDR3 DNA: TGTGCCAGCAGTACCCCGGGACTAGGTGCCTACGAGCAGTACTTC.

This clonotype was recorded at least ten times. The chain employs TRBV29-1 and TRBJ2-5, with 8 bases fitting TRBD1. Matching the DNA end better, TRBJ2-7 makes the J call doubtful. The germline CDR1 and CDR2 sequences are SQVTM and ANQGSEA. This CDR3 has 12 amino acids. The CDR3 region has the DNA TGCAGCGTTGGACAGGGGCGTAACGAGCAGTACTTC. This sequence encodes CSVGQGRNEQYF.

The chain links TRBV15 to TRBJ2-1, with 7 bases fitting TRBD2. Germline assignment: CDR1 LNHNV and CDR2 YYDKDF (reference sequence). V lost 0 bases and J lost 5; bases outside the gene matches: 10. There are 17 residues in the CDR3. CDR3 coding DNA: TGTGCCACCAGCAGAGATCTCTGGCGGGAGTCACACAATGAGCAGTTCTTC. As protein: CATSRDLWRESHNEQFF.

V is TRBV20-1 and J is TRBJ1-5, with TRBD1 matching over 9 bases. Germline V lookup: CDR1 DFQATT, CDR2 SNEGSKA (reference sequence). The length of the CDR3 is 18 residues. Trimming took 1 base from V and 1 from J; bases not matched to a gene: 11. CDR3: CSARGSGQGLGSNQPQHF. The DNA of the CDR3 is TGCAGTGCTAGAGGATCGGGACAGGGATTAGGGAGCAATCAGCCCCAGCATTTT.

This clonotype occurred once. The J gene is TRBJ1-2, the V gene TRBV25-1; no firm D call. Germline values: CDR1 MGHDK, CDR2 SYGVNS. CDR3 length: 14 amino acids. Trimming took off 6 bases at V and 0 bases at J, with 11 bases between the two ends. The CDR3 DNA sequence: TGTGCCAGCAGGGACCGGGCGGCTAACTATGGCTACACCTTC. Protein sequence: CASRDRAANYGYTF.

This clonotype was recorded at least ten times. The chain recombines TRBV4-1 with TRBJ2-5, with 10 nucleotides matching TRBD2. Losses at the gene ends were 3 bases for V and 4 bases for J; bases not matched to a gene: 11. This CDR3 region has 17 residues. Germline CDR1 MGHRA, CDR2 YSYEKL. The CDR3 sequence: CASSHPRTSGDRETQYF. The CDR3 nucleotides read TGCGCCAGCAGCCACCCTCGGACTAGCGGAGATAGAGAGACCCAGTACTTC.

The chain couples TRBV18 to TRBJ1-4; TRBD1 might be the D (6 bases). The germline gives CDR1 KGHSH, CDR2 LQKENI. V was trimmed by 3 bases and J by 5 bases, leaving 13 bases between them. CDR3 size: 15 residues. The CDR3 is CASSPPGQGNEKLFF. The CDR3 coding sequence is TGTGCCAGCTCACCCCCGGGCCAGGGGAATGAAAAACTGTTTTTT.

This clonotype was observed many times. The chain recombines TRBV28 with TRBJ2-5; D is ambiguous. The end of the DNA is better explained by TRBJ2-7, so the J call may be wrong. In germline, CDR1 is MDHEN, CDR2 SYDVKM. The CDR3 consists of 14 residues. The DNA of the CDR3 is TGTGCCAGCAGTTTAAGGCTACTTAGTCACGAGCAGTACTTC. Amino acid sequence: CASSLRLLSHEQYF.

This clonotype has just a few counts. The chain recombines TRBV6-2 or TRBV6-3 with TRBJ2-1; D not resolved. The CDR3 totals 13 residues. In germline, CDR1 is MNHEY, CDR2 SVGEGT. The ends were cut back, 0 bases at V and 7 bases at J, with 7 bases in the middle. In DNA, the CDR3 is TGTGCCAGCAGTTACTCGTGGGAAAATGAGCAGTTCTTC. This encodes CASSYSWENEQFF.

This chain links TRBV5-1 with TRBJ2-5, with D uncertain. The CDR3 is made up of 13 amino acids. CDR1 is SGHRS and CDR2 is YFSETQ in the germline V gene. Trimming took 10 bases from V and 5 from J, leaving 18 bases between them. CDR3: CASQDEGRETQYF. CDR3 nucleotides: TGCGCCTCCCAGGATGAAGGACGGGAGACCCAGTACTTC.

V gene TRBV5-1 combines with J gene TRBJ2-1; 7 nucleotides align to TRBD2. This CDR3 spans 16 amino acids. After removal of 4 bases from V and 4 bases from J, the junction contained 11 bases not matched to a gene. Germline V gene sequence: CDR1 SGHRS, CDR2 YFSETQ. This CDR3 is CASSPGEGNRYNEQFF. Here the CDR3 DNA reads TGCGCCAGCAGCCCGGGGGAGGGCAATAGATACAATGAGCAGTTCTTC.

This clonotype came up a few times. The V and J genes are TRBV12-3 or TRBV12-4 and TRBJ1-1; D may be TRBD1 (5 bases). This CDR3 spans 14 amino acids. Trimming removed 2 bases from V and 6 bases from J, with 13 bases in between. Written as DNA, the CDR3 is TGTGCCAGCAGTTTATTCGGGGGAAGCGCTGAAGCTTTCTTT. Translated, it gives CASSLFGGSAEAFF.

This clonotype was picked up many times. The chain joins TRBV3-1 to TRBJ2-5; 7 bases map to TRBD1. Trimming removed 4 bases from V and 6 bases from J; junction bases left unmatched: 11. CDR3 length: 15 residues. The germline V gene has CDR1 LGHDT and CDR2 YNNKEL (reference sequence). CDR3 amino acids: CASSPPRQGGKTQYF. CDR3 coding DNA: TGTGCCAGCAGCCCTCCTCGACAGGGTGGAAAGACCCAGTACTTC.

This clonotype showed up many times. The genes are TRBV29-1 and TRBJ2-1, with a possible D match to TRBD2 (5 bases). V lost 3 bases and J 6 bases, leaving 12 bases between the germline ends. Germline V gene sequence: CDR1 SQVTM, CDR2 ANQGSEA. The CDR3 sequence is 13 residues long. The chain's CDR3 is CSVDPGMGNEQFF. The CDR3 DNA reads as TGCAGCGTTGATCCCGGGATGGGCAATGAGCAGTTCTTC.

The chain combines TRBV7-2 with TRBJ2-1, with D perhaps matching TRBD1 (6 bases). Germline CDR1 reads SGHTA; CDR2 reads FQGNSA. V was shortened by 1 base and J by 0 bases, with 7 bases between the two germline ends. The CDR3 is 15 amino acids. As DNA, the CDR3 is TGTGCCAGCAGCTTAGACAGGGCCTCCTACAATGAGCAGTTCTTC. This translates into CASSLDRASYNEQFF.

In its sample, this clonotype was seen many times. The chain carries TRBV28 and TRBJ1-4, with no clear D. The CDR3 length is 17 residues. The V gene lost 5 bases and the J gene lost 0 bases, with 16 bases spanning the gap. Germline CDR1 MDHEN, CDR2 SYDVKM. In nucleotides, the CDR3 is TGTGCCAGCAGTCTCCAGCTGACGCTCCCAACTAATGAAAAACTGTTTTTT. It is translated as CASSLQLTLPTNEKLFF.

V gene TRBV4-1 combines with J gene TRBJ2-7; tentatively, D is TRBD2 (6 bases). The CDR3 consists of 12 residues. Germline V CDR1 and CDR2: MGHRA, YSYEKL. The V end was cut by 4 bases, the J end by 7 bases, with 11 bases between. The CDR3 coding sequence is TGCGCCAGCAGCCGACCCGGGGGTGAGCAGTACTTC. Protein: CASSRPGGEQYF.

This clonotype showed up just a few times. V is TRBV5-6 and J is TRBJ1-1; D call uncertain. Germline values: CDR1 SGHDT, CDR2 YYEEEE. The CDR3 is 14 amino acids. V was shortened by 0 bases and J by 4 bases, with 10 bases between the two germline ends. DNA for the CDR3: TGTGCCAGCAGCTTGGTTGGGAGGCGCACTGAAGCTTTCTTT. This sequence encodes CASSLVGRRTEAFF.

CDR3 amino acids: CASSLGSQGGEQYF. CDR3 coding DNA: TGCGCCAGCAGCTTGGGTTCGCAGGGGGGGGAGCAGTACTTC. The rearrangement links TRBV5-1 to TRBJ2-7, with D perhaps TRBD1 or TRBD2 (7 bases each). Trimming pared 0 bases from V and 7 bases from J, leaving 14 bases between. Germline V gene sequence: CDR1 SGHRS, CDR2 YFSETQ. The CDR3 runs to 14 residues.

In this sample, this clonotype turned up a few times. The rearrangement uses TRBV28 and TRBJ2-7, with 9 bases lining up with TRBD2. The CDR3 consists of 14 residues. V shed 2 bases, J shed 1 base, and the junction held 0 bases outside the gene matches. Germline V gene sequence: CDR1 MDHEN, CDR2 SYDVKM. Written as DNA, the CDR3 is TGTGCCAGCAGTTTACTAGCGGGGTCCTACGAGCAGTACTTC. It translates to CASSLLAGSYEQYF.

The V and J genes are TRBV20-1 and TRBJ2-5; D is unresolved. The CDR3 is made up of 12 amino acids. Trimming left V 5 bases short and J 8 bases short, with 15 bases between. Germline V gives CDR1 DFQATT, CDR2 SNEGSKA (reference sequence). CDR3 loop: CSAGSRQDTQYF. The CDR3, as DNA: TGCAGTGCTGGCTCTCGGCAGGACACCCAGTACTTC.